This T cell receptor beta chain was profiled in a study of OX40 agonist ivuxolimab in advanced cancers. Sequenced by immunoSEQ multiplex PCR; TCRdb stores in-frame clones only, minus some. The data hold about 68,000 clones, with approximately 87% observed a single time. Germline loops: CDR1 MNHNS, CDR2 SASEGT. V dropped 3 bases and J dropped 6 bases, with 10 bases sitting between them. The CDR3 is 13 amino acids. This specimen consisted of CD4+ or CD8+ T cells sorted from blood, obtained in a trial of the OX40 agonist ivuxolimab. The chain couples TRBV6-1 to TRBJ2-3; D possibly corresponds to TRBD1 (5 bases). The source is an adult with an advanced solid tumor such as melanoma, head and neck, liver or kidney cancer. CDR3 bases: TGTGCCAGCAGTGACAGGGATTTGGATACGCAGTATTTT. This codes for CASSDRDLDTQYF.